This TCR beta chain was profiled in a study of Ad26.COV2.S vaccination and SARS-CoV-2 variants. About this clone itself: What it binds is not known.

Measured with immunoSEQ multiplex PCR; TCRdb has only the in-frame clones, and not every one. The sample includes roughly 420,000 clones, approximately 89% of them seen just once. General study points: Spike-specific TCR breadth was greater after Ad26.COV2.S than placebo. Breadth, reportedly substantial, characterized the spike-specific CD8+ and CD4+ T cell responses after vaccination. Responses of T cells in total may have been underestimated by the TCR breadth and depth analyses.

With 5 bases removed from V and 2 bases from J, the gap between germline ends came to 14 bases. The CDR3 has 16 residues. CDR1 and CDR2 (germline): SGHDT, YYEEEE. Treatment here: 19 received Ad26.COV2.S at low or high dose, single or two shots; about 5 received placebo; per-sample allocation not given. After the first vaccine or placebo injection, samples were drawn on day 63. Specimen: peripheral blood, collected in a trial of Ad26.COV2.S vaccine versus placebo. The J gene is TRBJ2-6, the V gene TRBV5-6; D gene ambiguous. The source is a person between 18 and 65 years old who received the Ad26.COV2.S COVID-19 vaccine or a placebo. The CDR3: CASRRTPGTGANVLTF. The CDR3 DNA sequence: TGTGCCAGCAGACGAACGCCAGGTACTGGGGCCAACGTCCTGACTTTC.